One sample yielded the 2 T cell receptor beta chains listed below, sequenced in a study of T cells expressing NK-cell markers. TCRdb re-analyzed the 5' RACE reads; it lists each CDR3 protein once, without DNA. The sample's table shows 150,000 to 180,000 distinct CDR3 sequences. The specimen was blood T cells: a sorted CD56 or NKG2C T cell subset, CD4+ or CD8+ T cells, or bulk PBMC T cells (not recorded which). These receptors originate from a woman aged 45 to 65 in good health.

The gene calls are TRBV6-4 and TRBJ1-5; TCRdb names TRBD1, which stays unverified in the absence of DNA. Germline CDR1 reads MRHNA; CDR2 reads SNTAGT. CDR3 size: 13 residues. The CDR3 spells CASSQGPEQPQHF.

The CDR3 here is CASRRTETTQYF. The chain combines TRBV6-2 or TRBV6-3 with TRBJ2-3; no DNA is available, so the TRBD2 call from TCRdb remains unchecked. CDR3 size: 12 residues. The germline CDR1 and CDR2 sequences are MNHEY and SVGEGT.